This paragraph reports one TCR beta chain. This clonotype was seen a few times. Its antigen remains undetermined. It has no much larger one-base neighbor in the sample; base qualities were not kept. CDR1 and CDR2 (ENHRY, SYGVKD) derive from the germline V gene. After removal of 4 bases from V and 10 bases from J, the junction retains 3 bases not matched to a gene. Reading from cysteine to phenylalanine, the CDR3 counts 11 amino acids. Only the CDR3 DNA is retained, 33 bases long and in frame from the first base. The data are from a study of early T cells in non-severe SARS-CoV-2 infection (dated by TCRdb to the early 2020s). Regarding the study in general: TCR sequencing used bulk RNA from unsorted whole blood, so alpha and beta chains could not be paired.

What the research found in general, with its limitations: VDJdb matching was skewed toward anti-spike CD8 responses and likely underestimated virus-specific expansions by missing private and CD4 specificities.

Library method: 5' RACE. Sequencing took place on a NextSeq 500. To correct for sequencing error and PCR bias, the TCR library protocol tagged individual cDNA molecules with unique molecular identifiers. Both TCR alpha and beta chains were sequenced, and tight co-correlation was observed between alpha and beta sequence abundances in each sample. The published analysis was carried out like this. Decombinator V4 was used to annotate TCR sequences for V gene, J gene and CDR3. Expanded TCRs were defined as changing significantly between any two time points under a Poisson model with p below 0.0001. TCR abundances were normalised to the total number of TCRs sequenced in each sample and reported as counts per million. TRAV1-2 paired with TRAJ12, TRAJ20 or TRAJ33 defined MAIT TCRs, while TRAV10 paired with TRAJ18 defined iNKT TCRs. VDJdb, accessed on 1 November 2021, was searched for TCRs annotated for CMV, EBV and SARS-CoV-2, and TCRs annotated for more than one antigen were excluded. TCRdb applied fastp at Q25 and MiXCR to the public reads, then kept only in-frame beta chains. Rows with one shared CDR3 protein collapse into an entry with the most common genes and DNA. The V and J calls and clone size come from TCRdb's table, not from the authors' own analysis. The sample has about 54,000 distinct CDR3 sequences on record, around 6.6% of them singletons. The top ten constitute about 5.8% of the sample.

This was a case-control study nested in a cohort of healthcare workers in London, UK, who had nasopharyngeal swab PCR tests and blood samples taken every week. Between 23 and 31 March 2020, the week of the UK lockdown, healthcare workers were enrolled and then followed up weekly for as long as 16 weeks. The sequence was collected from an adult who was a healthcare worker with PCR-confirmed SARS-CoV-2 infection or an uninfected control (not recorded which). The chain uses TRBV10-3 and TRBJ1-2, and TRBD1 aligns with 7 junction nucleotides. Source: whole blood, taken at baseline. The CDR3 amino acid sequence is: CAISGQGDYTF. The DNA is as follows: TGTGCCATCAGTGGGCAGGGGGACTACACCTTC.